This TCR beta chain was sequenced during a study of T cells in Graves' hyperthyroidism and ophthalmopathy. Study results and limitations: Researchers found most expanded thyroid clonotypes above 0.001 in blood as well.

At least ten counts were recorded for this clonotype. The target antigen is unknown. CDR3 length: 11 residues. V gave up 5 bases and J gave up 14 bases, with 15 bases separating them. The germline V gene has CDR1 SGHAT and CDR2 FQNNGV. Researchers amplified the TCR beta CDR3 regions from RNA transcripts. When the TCR CDR3 underwent first-round RT-PCR, the HTBI primer set was used. TCRdb processed the multiplex PCR reads anew with MiXCR; each CDR3 protein has one entry. This table holds approximately 400,000 distinct CDR3 sequences, about 15% found once. Blood sampling occurred at first hyperthyroidism diagnosis, ahead of any ophthalmopathy symptoms.

This chain links TRBV11-2 with TRBJ1-1; D possibly corresponds to TRBD1 (6 bases). The receptor comes from a woman between 18 and 29 years old with Graves' hyperthyroidism that later progressed to Graves' ophthalmopathy. Sequenced sample: blood. The chain's CDR3 is CASSQRGGSFF. CDR3 in DNA: TGTGCCAGCAGCCAGAGGGGGGGAAGCTTCTTT. Based on the CDR3 plus reference TRBV11-2 and TRBJ1-1, the full variable domain is EAGVAQSPRYKIIEKRQSVAFWCNPISGHATLYWYQQILGQGPKLLIQFQNNGVVDDSQLPKDRFSAERLKGVDSTLKIQPAKLEDSAVYLCASSQRGGSFFGQGTRLTVV.